The 6 T cell receptor beta chains reported below all come from one sample, sequenced in a study of shared clonotypes between healthy human individuals. TCRdb keeps only in-frame clones here, not all; method: immunoSEQ multiplex PCR. The sample includes approximately 470,000 clones, more than 65% of them seen just once. The source material was PBMCs. These receptors came from a woman in her forties in good health. Some clones in this sample may be carry-over from other donors' samples.

The V call is TRBV7-9, the J call TRBJ2-1; maybe TRBD2 (6 bases). The V gene's germline CDR1 is SEHNR and CDR2 FQNEAQ (reference sequence). The V and J ends lost 2 bases and 2 bases respectively, with 10 bases between them. The CDR3 has 15 residues. In nucleotides, the CDR3 is TGTGCCAGCAGCTTATTCCTAGCGACCTACAATGAGCAGTTCTTC. Translated, it gives CASSLFLATYNEQFF.

This chain links TRBV10-3 with TRBJ2-3, with TRBD2 matching 11 bases. Germline CDR1 and CDR2: ENHRY and SYGVKD. The CDR3 covers 15 residues. The V segment lost 6 bases and the J segment 6 bases; nucleotides outside the gene matches: 8. CDR3 sequence: CAISSLAGEGDTQYF. The CDR3, as DNA: TGTGCCATCAGCTCACTAGCGGGAGAGGGCGATACGCAGTATTTT.

This clone was recorded only once. The chain links TRBV7-3 to TRBJ1-2, with D unresolved. The CDR3 consists of 12 residues. Germline CDR1 is SGHTA and CDR2 is FQGTGA. The germline V and J ends were trimmed by 3 bases and 8 bases, with 10 bases remaining between them. The CDR3 bases are TGTGCCAGCAGCTTCGACGGGAGGGGCTACACCTTC. Encoded protein: CASSFDGRGYTF.

This chain links TRBV30 with TRBJ2-5, with 10 bases aligning to TRBD2. The CDR3 is 15 residues long. Per germline, CDR1 GTSNPN and CDR2 SVGIG (reference sequence). Germline trimming cut 5 bases from V and 5 bases from J; bases unmatched to any gene: 11. CDR3 region: CAWESLAGVGETQYF. Written as DNA, the CDR3 is TGTGCCTGGGAGAGTCTAGCGGGAGTAGGTGAGACCCAGTACTTC.

The V call is TRBV5-1, the J call TRBJ2-3; 7 bases align to TRBD1. The CDR3 runs 16 residues. In germline, CDR1 is SGHRS, CDR2 YFSETQ. Germline trimming cut 4 bases from V and 0 bases from J; bases unmatched to any gene: 8. CDR3 nucleotides: TGCGCCAGCAGCAACGGACAGGTCACTAGCACAGATACGCAGTATTTT. Residues: CASSNGQVTSTDTQYF. Variable domain in full (rest from reference TRBV5-1 and TRBJ2-3): KAGVTQTPRYLIKTRGQQVTLSCSPISGHRSVSWYQQTPGQGLQFLFEYFSETQRNKGNFPGRFSGRQFSNSRSEMNVSTLELGDSALYLCASSNGQVTSTDTQYFGPGTRLTVL.

This chain links TRBV28 with TRBJ2-5; unclear D gene. V shed 4 bases and J shed 5 bases, with 17 bases lying between them. The germline V gene has CDR1 MDHEN and CDR2 SYDVKM. The CDR3 totals 15 residues. In DNA, the CDR3 is TGTGCCAGCAGTTGGTATAAGCGCGAAGGGGAGACCCAGTACTTC. This translates into CASSWYKREGETQYF. Full variable domain (missing parts from reference TRBV28 and TRBJ2-5): DVKVTQSSRYLVKRTGEKVFLECVQDMDHENMFWYRQDPGLGLRLIYFSYDVKMKEKGDIPEGYSVSREKKERFSLILESASTNQTSMYLCASSWYKREGETQYFGPGTRLLVL.